The 21 T cell receptor beta chains reported below all come from one sample, sequenced in a study of T cell responses to AZD1222 COVID-19 vaccine (dated by TCRdb to 2020 to 2022). Read against the paper, the sample's time point label means: baseline before first vaccination. The library was produced with the immunoSEQ multiplex PCR assay. Entries here come from immuneACCESS through TCRdb and include only in-frame sequences with V and J called. Some clones fail to appear in such tables; in the studies checked, an unresolved V gene covers under half of the shortfall, and the cause of the remainder is unknown. This sample comprises 140,000 or so clones, around 90% of them detected only once. In total, the top ten clones hold approximately 3.5% of the sample. Sequenced material: peripheral blood, taken on day 0 of AZD1222 vaccination. These receptors all come from an adult in good health.

The chain carries TRBV30 and TRBJ1-6; D is unclear. CDR3 length equals 12 residues. The V and J ends lost 2 bases and 15 bases respectively, with 14 bases between them. Germline V gene data show CDR1 as GTSNPN and CDR2 as SVGIG (reference sequence). The CDR3 sequence is CAWSLHDGLLHF. The CDR3 DNA reads TGTGCCTGGAGTTTACATGATGGGCTCCTCCACTTT. Drawing the rest from reference TRBV30 and TRBJ1-6, the complete variable domain is SQTIHQWPATLVQPVGSPLSLECTVEGTSNPNLYWYRQAAGRGLQLLFYSVGIGQISSEVPQNLSASRPQDRQFILSSKKLLLSDSGFYLCAWSLHDGLLHFGNGTRLTVT.

This rearrangement joins TRBV11-3 to TRBJ1-1, with unresolved D. The V and J ends lost 0 bases and 8 bases respectively, with 10 bases between them. CDR3 length: 13 amino acids. Per the germline V gene, CDR1 is SGHNT and CDR2 is YENEEA. In DNA, the CDR3 is TGTGCCAGCAGCTTAGATACCGGAGCCGAAGCTTTCTTT. Residues: CASSLDTGAEAFF.

The gene calls are TRBV27 and TRBJ1-5, with D possibly being TRBD1 (6 bases). V lost 1 base and J lost 3, with 16 bases in between. CDR1 and CDR2 from the germline V gene are MNHEY and SMNVEV (reference sequence). The CDR3 is made up of 17 amino acids. As DNA, the CDR3 is TGTGCCAGCAGTTTATTTAACCAGGGGCGATACAATCAGCCCCAGCATTTT. Protein product: CASSLFNQGRYNQPQHF.

The V gene is TRBV18, the J gene TRBJ1-5; possible D gene TRBD1, 5 bases. Per the germline V gene, CDR1 is KGHSH and CDR2 is LQKENI. The V and J ends lost 3 bases and 4 bases respectively, with 13 bases between them. This CDR3 is 15 amino acids long. DNA of the CDR3: TGTGCCAGCTCACCGGAACAGGCGTCGAATCAGCCCCAGCATTTT. Its translation is CASSPEQASNQPQHF.

This clone was counted once. The chain uses TRBV14 and TRBJ1-1, with D perhaps TRBD1 (5 bases). V lost 3 bases to trimming and J lost 3 bases, with 11 bases between them. The V gene's germline CDR1 is SGHDN and CDR2 FVKESK. The CDR3 length is 14 residues. The CDR3 spells CASSHRGVYTEAFF. CDR3 in DNA: TGTGCCAGCAGCCACAGAGGGGTGTACACTGAAGCTTTCTTT. The full variable domain, completed using reference TRBV14 and TRBJ1-1, is EAGVTQFPSHSVIEKGQTVTLRCDPISGHDNLYWYRRVMGKEIKFLLHFVKESKQDESGMPNNRFLAERTGGTYSTLKVQPAELEDSGVYFCASSHRGVYTEAFFGQGTRLTVV.

This chain uses TRBV6-5 with TRBJ2-7; possible D gene TRBD1, 6 bases. Trimming pared 5 bases from V and 12 bases from J, leaving 20 bases between. The CDR3 is 13 amino acids. Germline V gene lookup returns CDR1 MNHEY and CDR2 SVGAGI. The CDR3 sequence is CASSPPGAALLYF. CDR3 DNA: TGTGCCAGCAGTCCCCCAGGGGCCGCTCTGCTGTACTTC.

The chain combines TRBV14 with TRBJ2-5; D unresolved. The CDR3 totals 12 residues. Germline lookup yields CDR1 SGHDN and CDR2 FVKESK. V dropped 4 bases and J dropped 4 bases, with 7 bases sitting between them. This CDR3 is CASSPHPETQYF. The DNA of the CDR3 is TGTGCCAGCAGCCCCCACCCAGAGACCCAGTACTTC.

The chain couples TRBV5-1 to TRBJ1-2; D might be TRBD1 (5 bases). The V gene lost 0 bases and the J gene lost 4 bases, with 7 bases spanning the gap. The CDR3 extends over 13 amino acids. Germline CDR1 SGHRS, CDR2 YFSETQ. The CDR3 spells CASSLGDGYGYTF. The CDR3 bases are TGCGCCAGCAGCTTGGGGGACGGCTATGGCTACACCTTC.

This clone was recorded only once. The same CDR3 can be traced to other DNA sequences in this sample. The chain links TRBV7-2 to TRBJ1-2, with 9 bases that match TRBD1. The junction had 4 bases not matched to a gene; V was cut back by 4 bases and J by 4 bases. The germline CDR1 and CDR2 sequences are SGHTA and FQGNSA. CDR3 length: 14 amino acids. The CDR3 is CASSSGQGTYGYTF. The CDR3 nucleotides are TGTGCCAGCAGCTCCGGACAGGGGACCTATGGCTACACCTTC.

The genes are TRBV18 and TRBJ1-3, with no clear D. CDR1 is KGHSH, CDR2 LQKENI, per germline. CDR3 size: 17 residues. The V and J ends lost 4 bases and 0 bases respectively, with 16 bases between them. CDR3 sequence (DNA): TGTGCCAGCTCACTATCGGCCACCCGAAGCTCTGGAAACACCATATATTTT. This encodes CASSLSATRSSGNTIYF.

CDR3 residues: CATGGEAGRETQYF. The DNA for the CDR3 is TGTGCCACCGGGGGAGAGGCGGGGAGAGAGACCCAGTACTTC. The V and J genes are TRBV27 and TRBJ2-5, with D possibly matching TRBD2 (6 bases). CDR1 and CDR2 from the germline V gene are MNHEY and SMNVEV (reference sequence). The CDR3 is 14 amino acids. V was clipped by 10 bases and J by 4 bases, with 19 bases between them.

In this sample, this clone turned up once. The rearrangement links TRBV20-1 to TRBJ2-2; D gene ambiguous. The V end lost 3 bases, the J end lost 2 bases, and 13 bases lay between the germline ends. Germline-derived CDR1 and CDR2 are DFQATT and SNEGSKA (reference sequence). This CDR3 is built from 15 residues. The CDR3 sequence: CSASRADLNTGELFF. The DNA for the CDR3 is TGCAGTGCTAGTCGCGCAGACCTTAACACCGGGGAGCTGTTTTTT.

V gene TRBV6-5 combines with J gene TRBJ2-3, with 7 bases identical to TRBD2. V dropped 2 bases and J dropped 5; count of bases not matched to a gene: 7. This CDR3 has 15 residues. Germline CDR1 is MNHEY and CDR2 is SVGAGI. CDR3 coding DNA: TGTGCCAGCAGTTACGCGGGAGTAGTTGGAGATACGCAGTATTTT. The encoded protein is CASSYAGVVGDTQYF.

In its sample, this clone was seen once. The CDR3 protein is CASTPDRGYTF. In DNA form, the CDR3 reads TGTGCCAGCACCCCAGACAGGGGCTACACCTTC. J is TRBJ1-2 and V is TRBV6-5; tentative D call: TRBD1 (6 bases). CDR1 is MNHEY and CDR2 is SVGAGI in the germline V gene. CDR3 length: 11 amino acids. V gave up 7 bases and J gave up 8 bases, with 11 bases separating them.

The V and J genes are TRBV29-1 and TRBJ2-7, with a tentative D call TRBD1 (6 bases). Trimming left V 7 bases short and J 2 bases short, with 12 bases between. In germline, CDR1 is SQVTM, CDR2 ANQGSEA. The CDR3 loop spans 12 amino acids. CDR3 sequence reads: CSATTGPYEQYF. For the CDR3, the DNA is TGCAGCGCCACGACAGGTCCCTACGAGCAGTACTTC.

The V gene is TRBV19, the J gene TRBJ1-5; D may be TRBD1 (5 bases). V lost 5 bases and J 9 bases, leaving 11 bases between the germline ends. The CDR3 totals 12 residues. From germline, CDR1 is LNHDA and CDR2 SQIVND (reference sequence). CDR3 loop: CASSFQGSPQHF. CDR3 nucleotides: TGTGCCAGTAGTTTTCAGGGTTCGCCCCAGCATTTT.

J is TRBJ2-1 and V is TRBV4-2; D is ambiguous. The V gene lost 4 bases and the J gene lost 10 bases, with 20 bases spanning the gap. The CDR3 spans 15 residues. Germline V lookup: CDR1 LGHNA, CDR2 YNFKEQ. The CDR3 region has the DNA TGTGCCAGCAGCCGAGAAAACTCCGAAGGTGGGGAGCAGTTCTTC. This gives the protein CASSRENSEGGEQFF.

This clone appeared once. This sequence joins TRBV5-3 and TRBJ2-2; D unclear. TRBV5-3 is reported as an ORF; its role is uncertain. V was clipped by 0 bases and J by 6 bases, with 9 bases between them. This CDR3 contains 14 residues. CDR3 bases: TGTGCCAGAAGCTTGGGGGATGGGTCCGGGGAGCTGTTTTTT. It specifies CARSLGDGSGELFF.

The rearrangement uses TRBV19 and TRBJ1-4; 7 bases match TRBD1. Germline CDR1 and CDR2: LNHDA and SQIVND (reference sequence). J was trimmed by 4 bases and V by 6 bases; bases with no gene match: 11. This CDR3 region has 16 residues. This CDR3 reads CASSPSPGTVNEKLFF. The CDR3 DNA is TGTGCCAGTAGCCCATCCCCCGGGACAGTTAATGAAAAACTGTTTTTT. The full variable domain, with the rest looked up from reference TRBV19 and TRBJ1-4, is DGGITQSPKYLFRKEGQNVTLSCEQNLNHDAMYWYRQDPGQGLRLIYYSQIVNDFQKGDIAEGYSVSREKKESFPLTVTSAQKNPTAFYLCASSPSPGTVNEKLFFGSGTQLSVL.

The chain combines TRBV7-8 with TRBJ2-5, with 10 bases lining up with TRBD1. Losses at the gene ends were 3 bases for V and 7 bases for J; bases not matched to a gene: 8. Germline CDR1 SGHVS, CDR2 FQNEAQ. There are 15 residues in the CDR3. The CDR3: CASSLQTGTGVTQYF. The CDR3, as DNA: TGTGCCAGCAGCTTGCAAACCGGGACAGGGGTGACCCAGTACTTC.

A single count supports this clone. CDR3 nucleotide sequence: TGTGCCAGCTCTGAGGGGTATGGCTACACCTTC. Its translation: CASSEGYGYTF. This rearrangement joins TRBV18 to TRBJ1-2; D is perhaps TRBD1 (5 bases). V dropped 6 bases and J dropped 5 bases, with 7 bases sitting between them. This CDR3 is built from 11 residues. Germline V gene sequence: CDR1 KGHSH, CDR2 LQKENI.